Listed here are 18 T cell receptor beta chains from one sample, sequenced in a study of blood T cell repertoires in COVID-19. The protocol was immunoSEQ multiplex PCR, while the TCRdb copy is restricted to in-frame clones and leaves out a portion. The sample contains more than 300,000 clones, 80% to 90% of which appear only once. Material: peripheral blood. These receptors came from a young man who had recovered from COVID-19.

The chain has TRBV15 and TRBJ1-2; D ambiguous. The CDR3 covers 15 residues. Germline-derived CDR1 and CDR2 are LNHNV and YYDKDF (reference sequence). The V gene lost 5 bases and the J gene lost 5 bases, with 18 bases spanning the gap. The CDR3 loop reads CATSGGLPPGYGYTF. The CDR3 nucleotides read TGTGCCACCAGCGGCGGACTTCCCCCGGGGTATGGCTACACCTTC. Complete variable domain (other parts from reference TRBV15 and TRBJ1-2): DAMVIQNPRYQVTQFGKPVTLSCSQTLNHNVMYWYQQKSSQAPKLLFHYYDKDFNNEADTPDNFQSRRPNTSFCFLDIRSPGLGDTAMYLCATSGGLPPGYGYTFGSGTRLTVV.

This clone came up once. The genes are TRBV6-2 or TRBV6-3 and TRBJ1-6, with no clear D. Germline V gene data show CDR1 as MNHEY and CDR2 as SVGEGT. The V end lost 0 bases, the J end lost 9 bases, and 9 bases lay between the germline ends. The CDR3 is 14 amino acids. The CDR3 DNA follows: TGTGCCAGCAGTTACTCTGGCCCGCTTTCACCCCTCCACTTT. Its translation is CASSYSGPLSPLHF.

V gene TRBV27 combines with J gene TRBJ1-2, with D hard to call. In germline, CDR1 is MNHEY, CDR2 SMNVEV (reference sequence). V was cut by 2 bases and J by 0 bases, with 4 bases left in between. This CDR3 region has 13 residues. The CDR3 DNA reads TGTGCCAGCAGTTTACAGGCTAACTATGGCTACACCTTC. This encodes CASSLQANYGYTF.

This clone was observed a handful of times. This sequence joins TRBV6-6 and TRBJ1-2; no clear D gene. The CDR3 sequence is 13 residues long. Germline CDR1 MNHNY, CDR2 SVGAGI (reference sequence). Trimming removed 2 bases from V and 5 bases from J, with 9 bases in between. This chain's CDR3 is CASSYAPTYGYTF. The CDR3 DNA reads as TGTGCCAGCAGTTACGCGCCAACGTATGGCTACACCTTC.

The chain recombines TRBV29-1 with TRBJ1-1; weak D call: TRBD1 (6 bases). The V gene's germline CDR1 is SQVTM and CDR2 ANQGSEA. CDR3 length equals 12 residues. Trimming pared 6 bases from V and 4 bases from J, leaving 12 bases between. Here the CDR3 reads CSVRGFGTEAFF. The CDR3 DNA reads TGCAGCGTCAGGGGTTTCGGCACTGAAGCTTTCTTT.

This chain uses TRBV18 with TRBJ1-1; a possible D gene is TRBD1 (6 bases). The CDR3 is 16 residues long. The germline V gene encodes CDR1 KGHSH and CDR2 LQKENI. Trimming removed 0 bases at V and 0 bases at J, with 11 bases between. CDR3 sequence reads: CASSPPTGPLNTEAFF. CDR3 nucleotides: TGTGCCAGCTCACCACCGACAGGACCCCTGAACACTGAAGCTTTCTTT. Supplemented by reference TRBV18 and TRBJ1-1, the full variable domain reads NAGVMQNPRHLVRRRGQEARLRCSPMKGHSHVYWYRQLPEEGLKFMVYLQKENIIDESGMPKERFSAEFPKEGPSILRIQQVVRGDSAAYFCASSPPTGPLNTEAFFGQGTRLTVV.

The chain uses TRBV30 and TRBJ1-2, with a tentative D call TRBD1 (5 bases). This CDR3 region has 13 residues. Trimming pared 0 bases from V and 8 bases from J, leaving 13 bases between. CDR1 is GTSNPN and CDR2 is SVGIG in the germline V gene (reference sequence). Written as DNA, the CDR3 is TGTGCCTGGAGTGTGGGGCTCCCGTCAGGCTACACCTTC. The encoded protein is CAWSVGLPSGYTF.

The V call is TRBV19, the J call TRBJ2-3, with D hard to call. V lost 3 bases and J lost 4, with 5 bases in between. This CDR3 has 12 residues. The germline V gene encodes CDR1 LNHDA and CDR2 SQIVND (reference sequence). CDR3 bases: TGTGCCAGTAGTATTCTCCCAGATACGCAGTATTTT. It is translated as CASSILPDTQYF.

This chain connects TRBV5-4 to TRBJ2-7, with 11 positions matching TRBD2. The V gene's germline CDR1 is SGHNT and CDR2 YYREEE (reference sequence). The J segment lost 5 bases and the V segment lost 0 bases, leaving 13 bases of the junction unmatched. The CDR3 covers 18 residues. For the CDR3, the DNA is TGTGCCAGCAGCTTGGCGGGGGGGACTAGCGGCAACGTCCACGAGCAGTACTTC. This translates into CASSLAGGTSGNVHEQYF. The full variable domain, in which reference TRBV5-4 and TRBJ2-7 provide the parts outside the CDR3, is ETGVTQSPTHLIKTRGQQVTLRCSSQSGHNTVSWYQQALGQGPQFIFQYYREEENGRGNFPPRFSGLQFPNYSSELNVNALELDDSALYLCASSLAGGTSGNVHEQYFGPGTRLTVT.

This clone was seen a few times. The J gene is TRBJ1-1, the V gene TRBV30; D is ambiguous. Germline V gene lookup returns CDR1 GTSNPN and CDR2 SVGIG (reference sequence). The CDR3 is 11 amino acids. Trimming stripped 8 bases from V and 0 bases from J, with 7 bases between. Written as DNA, the CDR3 is TGTGCCGTCGGGGTGAACACTGAAGCTTTCTTT. As protein: CAVGVNTEAFF.

J is TRBJ2-1 and V is TRBV27; no definite D call. Trimming cost V 0 bases and J 9 bases, with 9 bases left between them. The CDR3 covers 13 residues. Germline lookup yields CDR1 MNHEY and CDR2 SMNVEV (reference sequence). The CDR3 DNA reads as TGTGCCAGCAGTTTATCGCGGCAAATTGAGCAGTTCTTC. It specifies CASSLSRQIEQFF.

This clone has a handful of counts. The chain is built from TRBV4-2 and TRBJ1-2; D unresolved. In germline, CDR1 is LGHNA, CDR2 YNFKEQ. The CDR3 length is 15 residues. The V and J ends lost 0 bases and 8 bases respectively, with 16 bases between them. The CDR3 reads CASSQDGEETRGYTF. The CDR3 DNA sequence: TGTGCCAGCAGCCAAGATGGGGAGGAGACCAGGGGCTACACCTTC.

The chain joins TRBV5-6 to TRBJ1-3, with D possibly matching TRBD1 (5 bases). The germline V gene has CDR1 SGHDT and CDR2 YYEEEE. This CDR3 region has 14 residues. V dropped 3 bases and J dropped 2 bases, with 9 bases sitting between them. CDR3 nucleotides: TGTGCCAGCAGCTCCTCGGGGGCTGGAAACACCATATATTTT. This translates into CASSSSGAGNTIYF.

V gene TRBV4-1 combines with J gene TRBJ2-3, with D unresolved. Between the trimmed V and J ends, which lost 4 bases and 6 bases, there was a span of 11 bases. From germline, CDR1 is MGHRA and CDR2 YSYEKL. This CDR3 contains 13 residues. CDR3 loop: CASSPLTVDTQYF. The CDR3 DNA reads as TGCGCCAGCAGCCCCTTAACAGTGGATACGCAGTATTTT.

This chain uses TRBV15 with TRBJ1-3; D call uncertain. Germline loops: CDR1 LNHNV, CDR2 YYDKDF (reference sequence). This CDR3 region has 15 residues. Between the trimmed V and J ends, which lost 0 bases and 8 bases, there was a span of 14 bases. For the CDR3, the DNA is TGTGCCACCAGCAGAGATCAGGCAGGCCCAGACACCATATATTTT. Residues: CATSRDQAGPDTIYF.

The genes are TRBV18 and TRBJ1-1; 7 bases agree with TRBD1. Germline-derived CDR1 and CDR2 are KGHSH and LQKENI. Trimming at V came to 7 bases and at J to 7 bases, leaving 9 bases not matched to a gene. CDR3 size: 13 residues. The CDR3 DNA sequence: TGTGCCAGCTTAACGGGACAGCTAAATGAAGCTTTCTTT. Amino acids: CASLTGQLNEAFF.

This chain connects TRBV29-1 to TRBJ2-7; no firm D call. V shed 6 bases and J shed 0 bases, with 9 bases lying between them. Per the germline V gene, CDR1 is SQVTM and CDR2 is ANQGSEA. This CDR3 has 12 residues. The CDR3 is CSVTTTSYEQYF. CDR3 bases: TGCAGCGTCACTACGACCTCCTACGAGCAGTACTTC.

This chain uses TRBV2 with TRBJ1-4, with unresolved D. From germline, CDR1 is SNHLY and CDR2 FYNNEI. The CDR3 has 14 amino acids. V was shortened by 6 bases and J by 1 base, with 9 bases between the two germline ends. The CDR3, as DNA: TGTGCCAGCAGACTGAGTAGAACTAATGAAAAACTGTTTTTT. The encoded protein is CASRLSRTNEKLFF.